This T cell receptor beta chain was sequenced in a study of Ad26.COV2.S vaccination and SARS-CoV-2 variants. In the study overall: Intramuscularly, Ad26.COV2.S was given either once or twice, 56 days apart.

This clone was detected once. The antigen is not known. This CDR3 has 13 residues. V lost 6 bases, J lost 2 bases, and 12 bases lay in between. Per the germline V gene, CDR1 is SQVTM and CDR2 is ANQGSEA. The data were produced by immunoSEQ multiplex PCR, yet TCRdb's version contains in-frame clones alone and is incomplete. The data contain over 200,000 clones, roughly 90% of them singletons. Described treatment: 15 to 20 received Ad26.COV2.S at low or high dose, single or two shots; several received placebo; per-sample allocation not given. The study sampled participants on day 63 after the first vaccine or placebo injection. Donation was by an adult aged 18-55 years who was in Boston. Study-level results: Greater spike-specific TCR breadth was seen in vaccine recipients than in placebo recipients.

The chain joins TRBV29-1 to TRBJ2-3; the D gene is possibly TRBD1 (5 bases). The receptor was derived from a person aged 18-60 years who received the Ad26.COV2.S COVID-19 vaccine or a placebo. The starting material was peripheral blood, obtained in a trial of Ad26.COV2.S vaccine versus placebo. CDR3 protein: CSVRPDNTDTQYF. The CDR3 DNA sequence: TGCAGCGTCCGCCCGGACAACACAGATACGCAGTATTTT.